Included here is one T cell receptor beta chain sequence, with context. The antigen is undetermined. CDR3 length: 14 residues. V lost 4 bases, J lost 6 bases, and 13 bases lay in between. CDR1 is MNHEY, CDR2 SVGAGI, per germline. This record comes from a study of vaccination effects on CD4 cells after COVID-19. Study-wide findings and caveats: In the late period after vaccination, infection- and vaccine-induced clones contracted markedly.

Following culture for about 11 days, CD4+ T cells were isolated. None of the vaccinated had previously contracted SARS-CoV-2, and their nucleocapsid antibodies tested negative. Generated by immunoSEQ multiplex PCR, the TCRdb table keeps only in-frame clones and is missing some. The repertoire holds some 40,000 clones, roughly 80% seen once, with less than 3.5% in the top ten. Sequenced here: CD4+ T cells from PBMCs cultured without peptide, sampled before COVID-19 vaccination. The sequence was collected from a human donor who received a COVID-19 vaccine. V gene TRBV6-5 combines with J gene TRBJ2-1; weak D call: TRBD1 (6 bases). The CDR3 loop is CASSFFGRGNEQFF. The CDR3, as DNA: TGTGCCAGCAGTTTTTTTGGCAGGGGCAATGAGCAGTTCTTC.